This TCR beta chain is from a study of control samples from healthy donors and cancer patients. Assay: immunoSEQ multiplex PCR; the TCRdb copy retains only in-frame clones and omits some. The profile shows 150,000 to 200,000 clones, about 86% of them singletons. Germline loops: CDR1 SEHNR, CDR2 FQNEAQ (reference sequence). There are 12 residues in the CDR3. Trimming removed 3 bases from V and 6 bases from J, with 6 bases in between. Input material: blood. V and J are TRBV7-9 and TRBJ2-1; TRBD2 is a possible D gene (5 bases). The TCR sequence derives from a woman in her twenties or thirties in good health. The CDR3 nucleotides read TGTGCCAGCAGCTTTACTAGCAATGAGCAGTTCTTC. This codes for CASSFTSNEQFF.